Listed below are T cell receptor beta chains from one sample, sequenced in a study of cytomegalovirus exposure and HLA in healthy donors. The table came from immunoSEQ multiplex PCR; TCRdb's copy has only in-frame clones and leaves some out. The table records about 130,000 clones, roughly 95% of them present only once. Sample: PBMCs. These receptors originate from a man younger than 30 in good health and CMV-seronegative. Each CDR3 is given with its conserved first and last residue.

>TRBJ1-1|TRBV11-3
CASSFGTTEAFF
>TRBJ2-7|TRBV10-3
CAISESGREFEQYF
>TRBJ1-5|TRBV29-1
CTMRQPQHF
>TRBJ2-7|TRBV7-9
CASSSYRGLYEQYF
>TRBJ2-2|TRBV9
CASSPGAWEGTGELFF
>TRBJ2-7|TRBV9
CASSLGTALTYEQYF
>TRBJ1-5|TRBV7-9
CASSEDRGNQPQHF
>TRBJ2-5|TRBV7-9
CASSLALVAGVEGETQYF
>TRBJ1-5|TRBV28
CASSPSGNQPQHF
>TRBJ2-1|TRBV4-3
CASSQETFSSGREREQFF
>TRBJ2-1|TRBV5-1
CASSPTGALGNEQFF
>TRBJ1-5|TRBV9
CASSAGQAHQPQHF
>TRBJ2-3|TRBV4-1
CASTQGLNTDTQYF
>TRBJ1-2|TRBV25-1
CASSEQGGAYGYTF
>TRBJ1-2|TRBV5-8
CASSLKQGYGYTF
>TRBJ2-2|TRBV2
CASSAAGYDTGELFF
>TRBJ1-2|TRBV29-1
CSVEDPGFGYTF
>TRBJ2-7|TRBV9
CASSVDLGGTGGRREQYF
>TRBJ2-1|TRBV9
CASSVRGQYNEQFF
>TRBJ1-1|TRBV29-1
CSAWDREKEAFF
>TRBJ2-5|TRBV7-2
CASSPSGRAGKGETQYF
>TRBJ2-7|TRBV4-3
CASSQDRTSAYEQYF
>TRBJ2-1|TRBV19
CASSGTSGPYNEQFF
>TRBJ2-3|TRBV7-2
CASSSIYTDTQYF
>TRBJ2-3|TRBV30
CAWSLGVNTDTQYF
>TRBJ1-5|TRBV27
CASSLEANQPQHF
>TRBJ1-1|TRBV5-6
CASSLNPGTEAFF
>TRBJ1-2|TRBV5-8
CASSTSTGGHGYTF
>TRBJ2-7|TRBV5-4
CASSIKRTGGRGEQYF
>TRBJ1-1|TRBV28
CASSLYPGLRLMNTEAFF
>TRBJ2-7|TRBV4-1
CASSPGQLPSYEQYF
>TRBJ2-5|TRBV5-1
CASSLGDVAQETQYF
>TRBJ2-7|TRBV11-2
CASSLERTPGSYEQYF
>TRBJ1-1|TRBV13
CASSSGGLSTEAFF
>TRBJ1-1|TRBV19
CASSLAGTGNTEAFF
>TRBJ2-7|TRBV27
CASSFAGGGSYEQYF
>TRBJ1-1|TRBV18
CASLARTPEAFF
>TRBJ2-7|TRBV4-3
CASSQDESSYEQYF
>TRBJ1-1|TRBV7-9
CASSTGGGNTEAFF
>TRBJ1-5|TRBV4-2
CASSQELPDMGDQPQHF
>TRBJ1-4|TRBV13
CASSHTEGLFTNEKLFF
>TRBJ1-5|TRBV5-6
CASSPQGVDQPQHF
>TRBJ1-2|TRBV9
CASSVGGGGYTF
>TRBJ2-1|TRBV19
CASSLTASGYNEQFF
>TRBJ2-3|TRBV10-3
CAIHSESTDTQYF
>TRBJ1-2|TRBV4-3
CASSQDRQNHRFNYGYTF
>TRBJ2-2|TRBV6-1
CASSARTAGTTNTGELFF
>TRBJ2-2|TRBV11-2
CASRGLASEAGELFF
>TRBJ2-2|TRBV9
CASSVAGANTGELFF
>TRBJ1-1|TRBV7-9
CASSLDGGDREAFF
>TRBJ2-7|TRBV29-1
CSAGQGEQYF
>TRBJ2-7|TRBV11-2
CASSSAGRIFYSYEQYF
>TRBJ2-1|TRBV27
CASRITSGVAYNEQFF
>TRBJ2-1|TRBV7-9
CASSLVGGGAGGGNEQFF